The subject of this entry is one T cell receptor beta chain. Antigen: not known. These data come from a study of cytomegalovirus exposure and HLA in healthy donors. In the PCR, 60 Vbeta and 13 Jbeta primers were used. The data were produced by immunoSEQ multiplex PCR, yet TCRdb's version contains in-frame clones alone and is incomplete. The sample gives approximately 92,000 clones, approximately 84% of which show up once; around 1.2% is in the top ten. Study-wide results and caveats: Most TCR sequences were uncommon, yet certain public TCRs appeared in many donors. Immune exposure was documented only through CMV serostatus. Sequencing likely caused a cluster of highly shared sequence variants.

CDR3 length: 14 residues. V lost 0 bases and J lost 7; bases outside the gene matches: 4. Germline values: CDR1 SGDLS, CDR2 YYNGEE. The sequencing input was PBMCs. This TCR was recovered from a girl aged 2-10 years in good health and CMV-seropositive. This chain connects TRBV9 to TRBJ2-1, with 7 bases aligning to TRBD1. The chain's CDR3 is CASSVETGWNEQFF. The CDR3 DNA follows: TGTGCCAGCAGCGTAGAGACAGGGTGGAATGAGCAGTTCTTC.